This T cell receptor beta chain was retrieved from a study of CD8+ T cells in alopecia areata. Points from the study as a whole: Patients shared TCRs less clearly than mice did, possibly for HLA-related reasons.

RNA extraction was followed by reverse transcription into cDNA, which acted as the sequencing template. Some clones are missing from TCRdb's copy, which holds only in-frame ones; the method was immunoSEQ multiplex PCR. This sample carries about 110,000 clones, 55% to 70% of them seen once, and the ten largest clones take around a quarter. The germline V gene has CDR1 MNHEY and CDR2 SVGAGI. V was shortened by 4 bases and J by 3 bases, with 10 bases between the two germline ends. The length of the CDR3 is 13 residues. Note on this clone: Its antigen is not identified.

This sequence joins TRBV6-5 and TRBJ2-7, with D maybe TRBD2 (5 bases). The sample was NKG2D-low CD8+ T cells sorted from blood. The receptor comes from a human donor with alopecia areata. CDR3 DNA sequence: TGTGCCAGCAGTTTAGCGTTTTTCTACGAGCAGTACTTC. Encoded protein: CASSLAFFYEQYF.